Sequencing of this T cell receptor (beta chain) was carried out in a study of T cells expressing NK-cell markers. Overall study context: The study drew TCR beta repertoires from sorted CD3+CD56+NKG2C+, CD3+CD56+NKG2C- and CD3+CD56-NKG2C+ T cells. Of eight sequenced donors, seven were HCMV-seropositive and one HCMV-seronegative.

Findings and caveats of the study: The study found dominant NKG2C+ clonotypes at roughly 1.0-8% of CD8+ T cells in six donors.

The CDR3 loop spans 14 amino acids. From germline, CDR1 is SGDLS and CDR2 YYNGEE. TCRdb re-called the 5' RACE reads; every CDR3 protein appears as one record, without DNA. The sample yields approximately 170,000 distinct CDR3 sequences, of which the top ten take up 20% to 25%. Points on this clonotype: Its antigen remains unknown.

The gene calls are TRBV9 and TRBJ1-2; the D call from TCRdb, TRBD1, cannot be confirmed without DNA. This receptor was obtained from a man between 18 and 69 years old in good health. Sequencing used blood T cells: a sorted CD56 or NKG2C T cell subset, CD4+ or CD8+ T cells, or bulk PBMC T cells (not recorded which). The CDR3 loop reads CASSTRGREDGYTF.